Shown below are 23 T cell receptor beta chains from a single sample sequenced in a study of T cells in Graves' hyperthyroidism and ophthalmopathy. RNA transcripts were the template for amplifying TCR beta CDR3 regions. A first-round RT-PCR of the TCR CDR3 used the HTBI primer set. TCRdb itself ran the multiplex PCR reads through MiXCR, one entry per CDR3 protein. The table includes about 560,000 distinct CDR3 sequences, around 45% detected once. Sequencing was performed on peripheral blood or thyroid tissue (not recorded which). Source of these receptors: a woman between 18 and 30 years old with Graves' hyperthyroidism.

To note about this clonotype: A read error may produce the germline difference seen at one junction end. In nucleotides, the CDR3 is TGCAGCGTAGAAGTCTCTGGGGATTGGGCCTATGGCTACACCTTC. Its protein is CSVEVSGDWAYGYTF. The chain joins TRBV29-1 to TRBJ1-2, with D unclear. Germline CDR1 reads SQVTM; CDR2 reads ANQGSEA. The CDR3 length is 15 residues.

This clonotype was detected many times. The chain couples TRBV7-2 to TRBJ2-2; D not certain. CDR1 is SGHTA, CDR2 FQGNSA, per germline. Trimming pared 2 bases from V and 4 bases from J, leaving 5 bases between. The CDR3 has 13 amino acids. For the CDR3, the DNA is TGTGCCAGCAGCTTAAGGAGCACCGGGGAGCTGTTTTTT. Translated, it gives CASSLRSTGELFF. The variable domain in full, with the rest retrieved from reference TRBV7-2 and TRBJ2-2, is GAGVSQSPSNKVTEKGKDVELRCDPISGHTALYWYRQSLGQGLEFLIYFQGNSAPDKSGLPSDRFSAERTGGSVSTLTIQRTQQEDSAVYLCASSLRSTGELFFGEGSRLTVL.

Notes on this clonotype: In this CDR3 the conserved last residue, phenylalanine or tryptophan, is missing, so a read error is likely. The chain uses TRBV11-2 and TRBJ1-5, with D possibly being TRBD1 (6 bases). Germline CDR1 and CDR2: SGHAT and FQNNGV. The CDR3 has 16 residues. Between the trimmed V and J ends, which lost 3 bases and 0 bases, there was a span of 12 bases. For the CDR3, the DNA is TGTGCCAGCAGCTTTTTGGGGACATATAGCAATCAGCCCCAGCATTCA. It is translated as CASSFLGTYSNQPQHS.

The V call is TRBV7-2, the J call TRBJ2-3; no clear D gene. CDR3 size: 12 residues. Deletions cut 7 bases from V and 0 bases from J, with 5 bases between. Germline loops: CDR1 SGHTA, CDR2 FQGNSA. The CDR3 protein is CASITSTDTQYF. The CDR3 region has the DNA TGTGCCAGCATCACTAGCACAGATACGCAGTATTTT.

This clonotype was seen more than once but under ten times. In nucleotides, the CDR3 is TGCGCCAGCAGCTCGTCCCGGGACAGGGGACGGCACTATGGCTACACCTTC. Residues: CASSSSRDRGRHYGYTF. This sequence joins TRBV5-1 and TRBJ1-2, with 10 positions matching TRBD1. Germline V CDR1 and CDR2: SGHRS, YFSETQ. The CDR3 sequence is 17 residues long. J lost 3 bases, V lost 3 bases, and 11 bases had no gene match.

This clonotype was counted a few times. The chain carries TRBV20-1 and TRBJ2-5; 7 nucleotides match TRBD2. This CDR3 comprises 15 residues. Germline V gene data show CDR1 as DFQATT and CDR2 as SNEGSKA (reference sequence). Germline trimming cut 0 bases from V and 3 bases from J; bases unmatched to any gene: 7. CDR3 region: CSARDRTRIEETQYF. The CDR3 DNA reads TGCAGTGCTAGAGATCGGACTAGAATCGAAGAGACCCAGTACTTC.

The chain links TRBV7-9 to TRBJ1-1; tentatively, D is TRBD1 (5 bases). V was shortened by 2 bases and J by 6 bases, with 10 bases between the two germline ends. The CDR3 is 13 amino acids. Germline V gene lookup returns CDR1 SEHNR and CDR2 FQNEAQ (reference sequence). The CDR3 coding sequence is TGTGCCAGCAGCTTACAGGGATACGCTGAAGCTTTCTTT. Residues: CASSLQGYAEAFF.

This clonotype has at least ten counts. The V gene is TRBV9, the J gene TRBJ2-6; no reliable D call. Germline V lookup: CDR1 SGDLS, CDR2 YYNGEE. This CDR3 has 15 residues. V lost 0 bases to trimming and J lost 4 bases, with 8 bases between them. For the CDR3, the DNA is TGTGCCAGCAGCGTAGGGGGTAGAGGGGCCAACGTCCTGACTTTC. Its protein product is CASSVGGRGANVLTF. The entire variable domain, with the rest obtained from reference TRBV9 and TRBJ2-6, is as follows: DSGVTQTPKHLITATGQRVTLRCSPRSGDLSVYWYQQSLDQGLQFLIQYYNGEERAKGNILERFSAQQFPDLHSELNLSSLELGDSALYFCASSVGGRGANVLTFGAGSRLTVL.

In this sample, this clonotype turned up a few times. V and J are TRBV20-1 and TRBJ2-7; D is tentatively TRBD1 or TRBD2 (5 bases each). Germline V gene lookup returns CDR1 DFQATT and CDR2 SNEGSKA (reference sequence). The length of the CDR3 is 15 residues. V was shortened by 6 bases and J by 0 bases, with 18 bases between the two germline ends. This chain's CDR3 is CSAPSHRDGSYEQYF. For the CDR3, the DNA is TGCAGTGCCCCCTCTCACCGGGACGGCTCCTACGAGCAGTACTTC.

Ten or more counts support this clonotype. CDR3 DNA: TGTGCCAGCAGCTTAGGCGACTACGAGCAGTACTTC. Translation gives CASSLGDYEQYF. The rearrangement joins TRBV7-8 to TRBJ2-7; D not certain. CDR3 length: 12 amino acids. The germline V and J ends were trimmed by 1 base and 3 bases, with 4 bases remaining between them. From germline, CDR1 is SGHVS and CDR2 FQNEAQ.

At least ten counts were recorded for this clonotype. The chain employs TRBV7-8 and TRBJ2-7; no clear D gene. Germline-derived CDR1 and CDR2 are SGHVS and FQNEAQ. V was clipped by 0 bases and J by 1 base, with 7 bases between them. The CDR3 is 14 residues long. The CDR3 is CASSLARASYEQYF. For the CDR3, the DNA is TGTGCCAGCAGCTTAGCACGGGCATCCTACGAGCAGTACTTC.

Only one count was recorded for this clonotype. This chain connects TRBV25-1 to TRBJ1-6; 7 nucleotides match TRBD1. The CDR3 contains 13 residues. V lost 8 bases, J lost 10 bases, and 8 bases stayed unmatched. Per the germline V gene, CDR1 is MGHDK and CDR2 is SYGVNS. Here the CDR3 DNA reads TGTGCCAGCCAGACAGGGATACGGTCACCCCTCCACTTT. It translates to CASQTGIRSPLHF.

This sequence joins TRBV25-1 and TRBJ1-2, with a tentative D call TRBD1 (6 bases). The CDR3 runs 13 residues. Germline values: CDR1 MGHDK, CDR2 SYGVNS. In nucleotides, the CDR3 is TGTGCGAGGACAGCTACGGGACGATATGGCTACACCTTC. This gives the protein CARTATGRYGYTF.

This clonotype was seen ten or more times. The V gene is TRBV29-1, the J gene TRBJ1-2; D gene uncertain. V was trimmed by 5 bases and J by 2 bases, leaving 9 bases between them. The CDR3 totals 12 residues. The germline V gene encodes CDR1 SQVTM and CDR2 ANQGSEA. The CDR3 loop reads CSVPDLNYGYTF. The CDR3 DNA follows: TGCAGCGTTCCAGACCTAAACTATGGCTACACCTTC. Drawing the rest from reference TRBV29-1 and TRBJ1-2, the complete variable domain is SAVISQKPSRDICQRGTSLTIQCQVDSQVTMMFWYRQQPGQSLTLIATANQGSEATYESGFVIDKFPISRPNLTFSTLTVSNMSPEDSSIYLCSVPDLNYGYTFGSGTRLTVV.

The rearrangement joins TRBV29-1 to TRBJ2-2; D remains unclear. The germline V and J ends were trimmed by 2 bases and 1 base, with 5 bases remaining between them. This CDR3 region has 13 residues. The germline V gene encodes CDR1 SQVTM and CDR2 ANQGSEA. The CDR3 sequence: CSVERQNTGELFF. CDR3 DNA sequence: TGCAGCGTTGAAAGACAGAACACCGGGGAGCTGTTTTTT.

The sample holds a few counts of this clonotype. CDR3 DNA: TGCGCCAGCAGCGTAAGACAGGGGCTGAACACTGAAGCTTTCTTT. This sequence encodes CASSVRQGLNTEAFF. The V and J genes are TRBV5-1 and TRBJ1-1, with 8 bases matching TRBD1. The CDR3 loop spans 15 amino acids. Germline lookup yields CDR1 SGHRS and CDR2 YFSETQ. The V segment lost 4 bases and the J segment 0 bases; nucleotides outside the gene matches: 5.

Only one count was recorded for this clonotype. This may arise from a read error, as a much more abundant clone is one base away. V is TRBV12-3 or TRBV12-4 and J is TRBJ2-7, with D unclear. The CDR3 runs to 11 residues. The CDR3 coding sequence is TGTGCCAGCATTTTAACGATCGAGCAGTACTTC. Its translation: CASILTIEQYF.

The rearrangement uses TRBV7-2 and TRBJ2-5; D remains ambiguous. Germline V gene data show CDR1 as SGHTA and CDR2 as FQGNSA. The CDR3 is 15 amino acids. With 11 bases removed from V and 1 base from J, the gap between germline ends came to 20 bases. In nucleotides, the CDR3 is TGTGCCGGTAGTATTAGGGCGTCGCTCCAAGAGACCCAGTACTTC. Protein sequence: CAGSIRASLQETQYF.

Remarks on this clonotype: This sequence may be a read error, since a much larger clone differs from it by one base. In DNA, the CDR3 is TGCAGTGCTGGGGACTGGGCGACCCAGTACTTC. Protein sequence: CSAGDWATQYF. This rearrangement joins TRBV20-1 to TRBJ2-5; possible D gene TRBD2, 6 bases. Germline loops: CDR1 DFQATT, CDR2 SNEGSKA (reference sequence). This CDR3 contains 11 residues. Trimming removed 5 bases from V and 7 bases from J, with 11 bases in between.

The chain recombines TRBV29-1 with TRBJ1-1; D is possibly TRBD1 (5 bases). The CDR3 loop spans 13 amino acids. Germline V gene lookup returns CDR1 SQVTM and CDR2 ANQGSEA. V gave up 5 bases and J gave up 5 bases, with 15 bases separating them. Here the CDR3 DNA reads TGCAGCGTTCACCGGGATTGGGGGACTGAAGCTTTCTTT. The encoded protein is CSVHRDWGTEAFF.

The J gene is TRBJ2-5, the V gene TRBV7-2; possibly TRBD1 for D (5 bases). Trimming took off 4 bases at V and 1 base at J, with 19 bases between the two ends. The CDR3 has 17 residues. Germline lookup yields CDR1 SGHTA and CDR2 FQGNSA. The DNA for the CDR3 is TGTGCCAGCAGCTACACCTATGACAGCGTGTTCCAAGAGACCCAGTACTTC. It specifies CASSYTYDSVFQETQYF. Variable domain in full (rest from reference TRBV7-2 and TRBJ2-5): GAGVSQSPSNKVTEKGKDVELRCDPISGHTALYWYRQSLGQGLEFLIYFQGNSAPDKSGLPSDRFSAERTGGSVSTLTIQRTQQEDSAVYLCASSYTYDSVFQETQYFGPGTRLLVL.

On this clonotype: Being one base from a much bigger clone, this may be a read error. The chain employs TRBV10-2 and TRBJ2-2; D call uncertain. V lost 6 bases to trimming and J lost 2 bases, with 10 bases between them. Germline V gene data show CDR1 as WSHSY and CDR2 as SAAADI. The CDR3 runs 14 residues. This chain's CDR3 is CASRPQPNTGELFF. The CDR3 coding sequence is TGCGCCAGCAGACCACAGCCCAACACCGGGGAGCTGTTTTTT.

The rearrangement links TRBV10-3 to TRBJ2-7; TRBD2 matches 9 bases. The CDR3 covers 14 residues. Germline lookup yields CDR1 ENHRY and CDR2 SYGVKD. CDR3 nucleotide sequence: TGTGCTAGTGATTCGGCGGGAGGGCCGCGTGAGCAGTACTTC. Its translation: CASDSAGGPREQYF.